Sequencing of this T cell receptor (beta chain) was carried out in a study of blood T cell repertoires in COVID-19. Whole-study context: From the United States, Italy and Spain came samples of acute and convalescent COVID-19.

Using immunoSEQ multiplex PCR, the repertoire was profiled, and TCRdb retains in-frame clones only, with some absent. The sample has approximately 150,000 clones; approximately 80% are singletons. Germline CDR1 and CDR2: SGHVS and FNYEAQ. V shed 5 bases and J shed 9 bases, with 22 bases lying between them. This CDR3 spans 15 amino acids. Specimen: PBMCs or T cells enriched from blood (not recorded which). This receptor was identified in a middle-aged man who had recovered from COVID-19. The chain combines TRBV7-6 with TRBJ2-5; tentative D call: TRBD1 (6 bases). The CDR3 DNA reads TGTGCCAGCAGCCGATCCACAGGGCCCAAGAGGGCCCAGTACTTC. Protein product: CASSRSTGPKRAQYF.